This T cell receptor beta chain emerged from a study of cytomegalovirus exposure and HLA in healthy donors. Study in general: Out of about 179 million T cells, an earlier analysis found fewer than 140 million unique TCR beta sequences in total. Findings and caveats of the study: Reportedly, TCR beta sequences accurately predicted HLA-A and HLA-B alleles in most subjects.

The PCR ran on 60 Vbeta and 13 Jbeta primers. Profiling relied on immunoSEQ multiplex PCR, and the TCRdb table lists in-frame clones only, not all of them. The sample consists of 150,000 or so clones, about 80% of them appearing once. Concerning this clone itself: Its antigen is still unknown.

This receptor was obtained from a man aged 35-49 years in good health and CMV-seropositive. Sequencing used PBMCs.

This chain's CDR3 is CASSYSTGLSYEQYF. CDR3 DNA: TGTGCCAGCAGTTACTCAACGGGACTCTCCTACGAGCAGTACTTC. The chain joins TRBV6-5 to TRBJ2-7; weak D call: TRBD2 (6 bases). The CDR3 is 15 residues long. Looked up from germline, CDR1 is MNHEY and CDR2 is SVGAGI. Trimming took 0 bases from V and 0 from J, leaving 9 bases between them.